One and the same sample provided the 13 T cell receptor beta chains below, sequenced in a study of blood T cell repertoires in COVID-19. Data came from immunoSEQ multiplex PCR; TCRdb stores just in-frame clones and leaves some out. Of about 300,000 clones detected, roughly 90% appear once; the ten largest clones hold roughly 6.7%. Sample: peripheral blood. These receptors came from a young man who had recovered from COVID-19.

This clone was seen a single time. The J gene is TRBJ1-3, the V gene TRBV4-1; no reliable D call. This CDR3 has 16 amino acids. V was pared by 0 bases and J by 0 bases, with 9 bases between. Per the germline V gene, CDR1 is MGHRA and CDR2 is YSYEKL. CDR3 coding DNA: TGCGCCAGCAGCCAAGAGGAGGGCGGCTCTGGAAACACCATATATTTT. Amino acid sequence: CASSQEEGGSGNTIYF.

The CDR3 loop is CASSVSWTSGGNLDTQYF. The CDR3 DNA sequence: TGTGCCAGCAGCGTATCCTGGACTAGCGGGGGCAATTTAGATACGCAGTATTTT. This chain joins TRBV11-2 and TRBJ2-3; TRBD2 matches 13 bases. Germline V CDR1 and CDR2: SGHAT, FQNNGV. The CDR3 has 18 residues. V shed 5 bases, J shed 5 bases, and the junction held 13 bases outside the gene matches.

The gene calls are TRBV5-5 and TRBJ2-5, with D tentatively TRBD1 (5 bases). The CDR3 is 13 residues long. Germline V gene sequence: CDR1 SGHKS, CDR2 YYEKEE (reference sequence). Trimming removed 3 bases from V and 3 bases from J, with 9 bases in between. CDR3 sequence: CASSWGPKETQYF. The CDR3 region has the DNA TGTGCCAGCAGCTGGGGCCCTAAAGAGACCCAGTACTTC.

V gene TRBV18 combines with J gene TRBJ1-3, with TRBD1 as a possible D gene (5 bases). CDR1 is KGHSH and CDR2 is LQKENI in the germline V gene. The V gene lost 4 bases and the J gene lost 1 base, with 11 bases spanning the gap. The length of the CDR3 is 15 residues. The CDR3 sequence is CASSRETGSGNTIYF. In DNA, the CDR3 is TGTGCCAGCTCACGCGAAACAGGTTCTGGAAACACCATATATTTT.

In this sample, this clone turned up a few times. The chain has TRBV6-4 and TRBJ2-3; D is perhaps TRBD1 (6 bases). Trimming left V 6 bases short and J 6 bases short, with 13 bases between. The CDR3 covers 13 residues. CDR1 is MRHNA and CDR2 is SNTAGT in the germline V gene. The CDR3 DNA follows: TGTGCCAGCAGAGCCGGACAGACCGATACGCAGTATTTT. It codes for CASRAGQTDTQYF.

The gene calls are TRBV4-1 and TRBJ2-2; 11 positions match TRBD2. The V segment lost 3 bases and the J segment 5 bases; nucleotides outside the gene matches: 8. The germline gives CDR1 MGHRA, CDR2 YSYEKL. This CDR3 has 17 residues. Here the CDR3 DNA reads TGCGCCAGCAGCCATCAATCTAGCGGGAGGATTACCGGGGAGCTGTTTTTT. It specifies CASSHQSSGRITGELFF.

This clone has just one count. V gene TRBV6-5 combines with J gene TRBJ1-6; D is ambiguous. CDR3 length: 15 residues. V gave up 1 base and J gave up 8 bases, with 12 bases separating them. The germline V gene encodes CDR1 MNHEY and CDR2 SVGAGI. This CDR3 is CASSYYGISDSPLHF. CDR3 sequence (DNA): TGTGCCAGCAGTTACTACGGGATTTCAGATTCACCCCTCCACTTT.

The chain carries TRBV6-5 and TRBJ2-7, with D maybe TRBD2 (6 bases). The germline V gene has CDR1 MNHEY and CDR2 SVGAGI. Deletions cut 6 bases from V and 3 bases from J, with 12 bases between. The CDR3 sequence is 13 residues long. CDR3 sequence reads: CASREGILYEQYF. The DNA of the CDR3 is TGTGCCAGCAGGGAGGGGATCCTCTACGAGCAGTACTTC.

This chain uses TRBV25-1 with TRBJ2-2, with 9 nucleotides matching TRBD2. J gave up 3 bases and V 6 bases, and 8 bases lay outside the gene matches. CDR1 MGHDK and CDR2 SYGVNS come from the germline V gene. This CDR3 contains 16 residues. The CDR3 region is CASRAQRGAYTGELFF. CDR3 bases: TGTGCCAGCAGAGCACAGCGGGGGGCGTACACCGGGGAGCTGTTTTTT.

This clone was observed a few times. This sample includes further DNA sequences coding for the same CDR3. This chain connects TRBV5-1 to TRBJ2-1, with TRBD2 identical over 11 bases. The CDR3 loop spans 14 amino acids. Germline assignment: CDR1 SGHRS and CDR2 YFSETQ. Unmatched junction bases numbered 2, after V lost 4 bases and J lost 5 bases. In DNA, the CDR3 is TGCGCCAGCAGCGAGGGACTAGCGGACAATGAGCAGTTCTTC. This encodes CASSEGLADNEQFF.

Here the CDR3 reads CASSLAGGETYNEQFF. DNA of the CDR3: TGTGCCAGCAGCTTAGCAGGGGGCGAAACCTACAATGAGCAGTTCTTC. The rearrangement uses TRBV11-3 and TRBJ2-1; 8 positions agree with TRBD1. The V and J ends lost 1 base and 2 bases, in that order; junction bases with no gene match: 4. Germline loops: CDR1 SGHNT, CDR2 YENEEA. This CDR3 has 16 residues. Together with reference TRBV11-3 and TRBJ2-1, the CDR3 gives the full variable domain: EAGVVQSPRYKIIEKKQPVAFWCNPISGHNTLYWYLQNLGQGPELLIRYENEEAVDDSQLPKDRFSAERLKGVDSTLKIQPAELGDSAVYLCASSLAGGETYNEQFFGPGTRLTVL.

This chain connects TRBV29-1 to TRBJ2-1, with 8 bases aligning to TRBD2. The CDR3 consists of 14 residues. The ends lost 7 bases at V and 2 bases at J; junction bases unmatched: 7. Germline assignment: CDR1 SQVTM and CDR2 ANQGSEA. The CDR3 spells CSAQSGGPYNEQFF. The CDR3 coding sequence is TGCAGCGCTCAAAGCGGGGGTCCCTACAATGAGCAGTTCTTC.

This chain uses TRBV11-3 with TRBJ2-6; TRBD1 agrees at 8 bases. CDR1 and CDR2 (germline): SGHNT, YENEEA. V was pared by 8 bases and J by 0 bases, with 9 bases of the junction left unmatched. This CDR3 is built from 17 residues. CDR3 bases: TGTGCCAGCGATTTCCGGGACAGGAGCTCTGGGGCCAACGTCCTGACTTTC. Residues: CASDFRDRSSGANVLTF.